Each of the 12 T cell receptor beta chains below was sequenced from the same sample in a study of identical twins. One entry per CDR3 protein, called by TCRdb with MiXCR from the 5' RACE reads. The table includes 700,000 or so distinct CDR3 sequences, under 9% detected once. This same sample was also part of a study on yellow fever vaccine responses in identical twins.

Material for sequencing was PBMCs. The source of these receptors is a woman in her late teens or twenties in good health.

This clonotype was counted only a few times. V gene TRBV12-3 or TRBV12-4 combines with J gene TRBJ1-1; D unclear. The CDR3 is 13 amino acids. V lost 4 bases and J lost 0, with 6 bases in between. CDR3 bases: TGTGCCAGCAGTTACTTACTGAACACTGAAGCTTTCTTT. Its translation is CASSYLLNTEAFF.

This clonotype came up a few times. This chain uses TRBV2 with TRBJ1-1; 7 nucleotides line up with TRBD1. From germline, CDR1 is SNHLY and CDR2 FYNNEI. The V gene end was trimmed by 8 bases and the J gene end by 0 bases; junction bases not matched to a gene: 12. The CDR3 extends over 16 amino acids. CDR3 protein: CASLHRQGSLNTEAFF. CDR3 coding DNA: TGTGCCAGCTTACATCGACAGGGTTCCTTGAACACTGAAGCTTTCTTT.

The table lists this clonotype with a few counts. In DNA, the CDR3 is TGTGCCAGCAGTTACGAGGGCGCGTCCTACAATGAGCAGTTCTTC. This sequence encodes CASSYEGASYNEQFF. The chain joins TRBV6-5 to TRBJ2-1; perhaps TRBD2 as D (5 bases). The CDR3 sequence is 15 residues long. V was cut by 2 bases and J by 1 base, with 9 bases left in between. The V gene's germline CDR1 is MNHEY and CDR2 SVGAGI.

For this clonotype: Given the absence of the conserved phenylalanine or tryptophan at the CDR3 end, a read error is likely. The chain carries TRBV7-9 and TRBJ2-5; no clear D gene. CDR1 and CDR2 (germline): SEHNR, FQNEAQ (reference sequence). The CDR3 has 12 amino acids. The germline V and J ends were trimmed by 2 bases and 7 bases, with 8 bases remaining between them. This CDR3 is CASSLRSGTQYL. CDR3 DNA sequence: TGTGCCAGCAGCTTACGGAGTGGGACCCAGTACCTC.

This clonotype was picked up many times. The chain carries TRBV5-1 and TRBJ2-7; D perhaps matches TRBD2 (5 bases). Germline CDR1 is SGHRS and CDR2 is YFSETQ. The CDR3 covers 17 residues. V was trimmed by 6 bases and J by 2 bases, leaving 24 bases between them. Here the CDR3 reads CASTRGRVGELTYEQYF. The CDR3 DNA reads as TGCGCCAGCACCCGAGGCCGGGTGGGAGAATTGACCTACGAGCAGTACTTC.

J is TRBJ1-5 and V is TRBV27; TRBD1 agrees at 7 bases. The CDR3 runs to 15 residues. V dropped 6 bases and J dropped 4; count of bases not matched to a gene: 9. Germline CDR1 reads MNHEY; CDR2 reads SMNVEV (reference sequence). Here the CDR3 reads CASSRRDSRNQPQHF. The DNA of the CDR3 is TGTGCCAGCAGCCGAAGGGACAGTCGGAATCAGCCCCAGCATTTT.

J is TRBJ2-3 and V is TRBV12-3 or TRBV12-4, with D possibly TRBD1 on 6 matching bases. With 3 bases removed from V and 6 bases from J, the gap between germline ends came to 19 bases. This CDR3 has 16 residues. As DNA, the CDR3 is TGTGCCAGCAGTTTCTCCGGGACATCGCCTCTGGATACGCAGTATTTT. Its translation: CASSFSGTSPLDTQYF.

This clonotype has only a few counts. Here the CDR3 reads CASSQALTGGGYEQYF. DNA for the CDR3: TGCGCCAGCAGCCAAGCTCTGACAGGGGGCGGCTACGAGCAGTACTTC. The V and J genes are TRBV4-1 and TRBJ2-7, with 10 bases matching TRBD1. The germline CDR1 and CDR2 sequences are MGHRA and YSYEKL. The junction had 6 bases not matched to a gene; V was cut back by 1 base and J by 3 bases. This CDR3 is built from 16 residues.

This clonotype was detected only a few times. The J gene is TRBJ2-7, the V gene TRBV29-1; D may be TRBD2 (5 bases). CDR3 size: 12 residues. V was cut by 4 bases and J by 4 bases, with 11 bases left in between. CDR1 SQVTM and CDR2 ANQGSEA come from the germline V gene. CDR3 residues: CSVGMTGYEQYF. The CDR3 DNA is TGCAGCGTTGGTATGACGGGGTACGAGCAGTACTTC.

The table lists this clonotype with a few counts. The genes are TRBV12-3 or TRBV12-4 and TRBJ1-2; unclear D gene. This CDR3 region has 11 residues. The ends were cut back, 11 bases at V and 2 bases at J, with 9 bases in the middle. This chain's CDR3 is CAGRGNYGYTF. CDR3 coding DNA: TGTGCCGGGAGAGGGAACTATGGCTACACCTTC.

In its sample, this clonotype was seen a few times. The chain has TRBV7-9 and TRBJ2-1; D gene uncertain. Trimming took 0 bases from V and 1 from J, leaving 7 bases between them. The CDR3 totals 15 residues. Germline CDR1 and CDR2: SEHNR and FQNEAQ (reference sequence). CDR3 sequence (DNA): TGTGCCAGCAGCTTAGCCATCGGTTCCTACAATGAGCAGTTCTTC. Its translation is CASSLAIGSYNEQFF.

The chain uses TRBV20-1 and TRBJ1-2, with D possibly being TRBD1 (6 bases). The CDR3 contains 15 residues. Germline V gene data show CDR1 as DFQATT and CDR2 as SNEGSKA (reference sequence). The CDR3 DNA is TGCAGCGTTAAGGGGGACGGCAAGGGCTTCTATGGCTACACCTTC. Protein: CSVKGDGKGFYGYTF.